This note documents a single T cell receptor (beta chain) sequence. V dropped 0 bases and J dropped 7; count of bases not matched to a gene: 3. This CDR3 is built from 15 residues. Germline lookup yields CDR1 KGHSH and CDR2 LQKENI. The sample originates from a study of cytomegalovirus exposure and HLA in healthy donors. Primers included in the PCR were 60 Vbeta and 13 Jbeta primers. The protocol was immunoSEQ multiplex PCR, while the TCRdb copy is restricted to in-frame clones and leaves out a portion. Of some 110,000 clones in the sample, around 80% are singletons; the top ten hold less than 1.1%. The chain recombines TRBV18 with TRBJ2-1; 10 bases are shared with TRBD2. The sequenced sample consisted of PBMCs. The origin of this receptor is a woman in her twenties or thirties in good health and CMV-seronegative. The CDR3 bases are TGTGCCAGCTCACCACCGGGACTAGCGAAGAATGAGCAGTTCTTC. Encoded protein: CASSPPGLAKNEQFF.